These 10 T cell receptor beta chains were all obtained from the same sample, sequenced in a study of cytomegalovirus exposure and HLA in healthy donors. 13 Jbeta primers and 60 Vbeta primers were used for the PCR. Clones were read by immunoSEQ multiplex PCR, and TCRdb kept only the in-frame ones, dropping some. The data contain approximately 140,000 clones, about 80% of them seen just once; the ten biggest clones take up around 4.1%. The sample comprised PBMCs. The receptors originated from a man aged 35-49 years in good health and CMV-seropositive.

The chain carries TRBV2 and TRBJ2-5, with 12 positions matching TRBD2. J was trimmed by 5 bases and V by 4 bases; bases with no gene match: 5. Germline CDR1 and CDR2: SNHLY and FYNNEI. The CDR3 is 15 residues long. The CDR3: CASSGGLAGLETQYF. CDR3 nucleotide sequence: TGTGCCAGCAGTGGGGGACTAGCGGGTTTGGAGACCCAGTACTTC. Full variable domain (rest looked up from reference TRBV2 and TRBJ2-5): EPEVTQTPSHQVTQMGQEVILRCVPISNHLYFYWYRQILGQKVEFLVSFYNNEISEKSEIFDDQFSVERPDGSNFTLKIRSTKLEDSAMYFCASSGGLAGLETQYFGPGTRLLVL.

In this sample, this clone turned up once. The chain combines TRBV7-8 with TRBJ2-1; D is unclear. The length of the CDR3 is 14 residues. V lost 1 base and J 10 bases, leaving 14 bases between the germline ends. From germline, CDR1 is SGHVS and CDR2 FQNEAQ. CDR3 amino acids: CASSLGRRSAEQFF. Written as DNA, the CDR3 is TGTGCCAGCAGCTTAGGTCGTCGTTCAGCGGAGCAGTTCTTC.

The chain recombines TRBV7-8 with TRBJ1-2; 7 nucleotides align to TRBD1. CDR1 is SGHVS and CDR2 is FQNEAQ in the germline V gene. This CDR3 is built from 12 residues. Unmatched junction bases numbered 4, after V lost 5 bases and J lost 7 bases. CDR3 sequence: CASSISGGGYTF. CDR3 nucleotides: TGTGCCAGCAGCATTTCAGGGGGTGGCTACACCTTC. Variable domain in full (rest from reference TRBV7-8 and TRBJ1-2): GAGVSQSPRYKVAKRGQDVALRCDPISGHVSLFWYQQALGQGPEFLTYFQNEAQLDKSGLPSDRFFAERPEGSVSTLKIQRTQQEDSAVYLCASSISGGGYTFGSGTRLTVV.

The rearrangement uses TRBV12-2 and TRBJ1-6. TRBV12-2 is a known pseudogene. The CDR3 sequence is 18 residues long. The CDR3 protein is CASRLADPDEGYNSPLHF. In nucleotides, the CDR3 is TGTGCAAGTCGCTTAGCAGATCCAGACGAGGGTTATAATTCACCCCTCCACTTT.

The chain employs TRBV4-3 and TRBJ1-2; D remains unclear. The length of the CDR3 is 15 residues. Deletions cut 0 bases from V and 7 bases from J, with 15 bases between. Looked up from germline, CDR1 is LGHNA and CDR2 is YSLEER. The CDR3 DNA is TGCGCCAGCAGCCAAGAGGCCCACACGAATCGTGGCTACACCTTC. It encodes CASSQEAHTNRGYTF.

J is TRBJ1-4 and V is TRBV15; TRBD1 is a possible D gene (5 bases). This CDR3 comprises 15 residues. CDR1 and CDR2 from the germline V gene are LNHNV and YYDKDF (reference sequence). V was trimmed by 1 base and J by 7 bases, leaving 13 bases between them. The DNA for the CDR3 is TGTGCCACCAGCAGAGTTGCAGGGAACATTGAAAAACTGTTTTTT. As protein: CATSRVAGNIEKLFF.

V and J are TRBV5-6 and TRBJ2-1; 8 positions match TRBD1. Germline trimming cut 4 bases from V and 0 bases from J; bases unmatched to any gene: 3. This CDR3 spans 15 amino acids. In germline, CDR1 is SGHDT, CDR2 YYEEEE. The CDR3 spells CASSPTGGSYNEQFF. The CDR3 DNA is TGTGCCAGCAGCCCAACAGGGGGCTCCTACAATGAGCAGTTCTTC.

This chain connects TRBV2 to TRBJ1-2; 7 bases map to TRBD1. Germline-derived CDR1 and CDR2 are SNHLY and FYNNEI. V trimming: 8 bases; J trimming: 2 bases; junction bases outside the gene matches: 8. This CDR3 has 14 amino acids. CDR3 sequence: CASAPEGANYGYTF. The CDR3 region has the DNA TGTGCCAGCGCCCCGGAGGGGGCAAACTATGGCTACACCTTC.

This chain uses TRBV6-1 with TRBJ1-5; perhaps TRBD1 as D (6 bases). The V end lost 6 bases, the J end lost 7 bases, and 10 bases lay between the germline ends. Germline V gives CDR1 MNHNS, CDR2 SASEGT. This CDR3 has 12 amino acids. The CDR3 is CASSQGFQPQHF. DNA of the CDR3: TGTGCCAGCAGCCAGGGGTTCCAGCCCCAGCATTTT.

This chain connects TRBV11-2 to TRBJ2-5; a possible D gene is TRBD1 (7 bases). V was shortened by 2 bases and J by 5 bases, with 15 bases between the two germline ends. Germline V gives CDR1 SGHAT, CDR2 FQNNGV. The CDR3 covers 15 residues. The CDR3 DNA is TGTGCCAGCAGCTTACAGGGGGGATCTAGGGAGACCCAGTACTTC. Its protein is CASSLQGGSRETQYF.